This T cell receptor beta chain was observed in a study of CD8 T cells in Susac syndrome. The germline CDR1 and CDR2 sequences are MGHDK and SYGVNS. V lost 11 bases to trimming and J lost 3 bases, with 29 bases between them. The CDR3 covers 18 residues. As regards this clonotype: No antigen is known for it.

From blood CD8+ and CD4+ T cells, TCR beta sequences were generated. TEMRA cells were enriched by FACS, while CD8+ and CD4+ T cells were obtained through a negative isolation that was performed magnetically. With random hexamers, roughly 0.45 to 1 ug RNA was reverse transcribed. Amplification of TCR beta CDR3 spanned 54 Vbeta and 13 Jbeta via immunoSEQ multiplex PCR. TCRdb recomputed calls from the immunoSEQ multiplex PCR reads with MiXCR, one row per CDR3 protein. This table holds 130,000 or so distinct CDR3 sequences, 94% found once. General study points: In its TCR sequencing and HLA analysis, the study acknowledged that the number of individuals was relatively small.

The sequence was obtained from a human donor in good health. The V gene is TRBV25-1, the J gene TRBJ2-1, with D perhaps matching TRBD1 (6 bases). The sequencing sample was made of CD4+ T cells from PBMCs. In DNA, the CDR3 is TGTGCCTACCGTACCATACAGGGAGACCCTTTTTACTACAATGAGCAGTTCTTC. This gives the protein CAYRTIQGDPFYYNEQFF.